The following is a T cell receptor beta chain sequence with its context. Its antigen is unidentified. Time point defined: persistent/refractory GD, antithyroid drugs over 5 years with positive TRAb. Preparation of the TCR library used RNA extracted from PBMCs. TCR beta libraries were built with iRepertoire HTBI primers and Arm-PCR of CDR3 regions. TCRdb re-called the multiplex PCR reads with MiXCR, one entry per CDR3 protein. The sample lists 360,000 or so distinct CDR3 sequences, approximately 23% seen once, with about 27% in the top ten. CDR3 length: 15 residues. Trimming at V came to 4 bases and at J to 3 bases, leaving 3 bases not matched to a gene. CDR1 is LGHDT, CDR2 YNNKEL, per germline (reference sequence). The sample comes from a study of regulatory T cells in long-lasting Graves disease. Broader study findings: TRBV28, TRBJ1-2 and TRBJ2-5 emerged as the favored segments in persistent disease.

This receptor was obtained from a woman aged 40-49 years with Graves disease. The V and J genes are TRBV3-1 and TRBJ1-4; 9 nucleotides align to TRBD1. The material sequenced was peripheral blood mononuclear cells (PBMCs), taken when the disease was refractory, from a patient treated with antithyroid drugs. As DNA, the CDR3 is TGTGCCAGCAGCCTGAGGACAGGGGCTAATGAAAAACTGTTTTTT. This gives the protein CASSLRTGANEKLFF.